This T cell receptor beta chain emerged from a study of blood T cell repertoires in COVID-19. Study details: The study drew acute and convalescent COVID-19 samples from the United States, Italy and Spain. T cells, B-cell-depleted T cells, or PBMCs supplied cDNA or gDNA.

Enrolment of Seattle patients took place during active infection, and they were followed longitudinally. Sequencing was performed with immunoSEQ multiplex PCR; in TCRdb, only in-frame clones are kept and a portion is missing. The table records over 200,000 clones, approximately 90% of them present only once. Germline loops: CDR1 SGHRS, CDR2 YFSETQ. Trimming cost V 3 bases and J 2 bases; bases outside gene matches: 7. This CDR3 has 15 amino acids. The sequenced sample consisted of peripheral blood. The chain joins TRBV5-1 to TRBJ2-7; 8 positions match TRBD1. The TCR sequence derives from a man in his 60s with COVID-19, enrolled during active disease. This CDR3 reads CASSSVPGQAYEQYF. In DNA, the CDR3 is TGCGCCAGCAGCTCCGTACCGGGACAGGCCTACGAGCAGTACTTC.